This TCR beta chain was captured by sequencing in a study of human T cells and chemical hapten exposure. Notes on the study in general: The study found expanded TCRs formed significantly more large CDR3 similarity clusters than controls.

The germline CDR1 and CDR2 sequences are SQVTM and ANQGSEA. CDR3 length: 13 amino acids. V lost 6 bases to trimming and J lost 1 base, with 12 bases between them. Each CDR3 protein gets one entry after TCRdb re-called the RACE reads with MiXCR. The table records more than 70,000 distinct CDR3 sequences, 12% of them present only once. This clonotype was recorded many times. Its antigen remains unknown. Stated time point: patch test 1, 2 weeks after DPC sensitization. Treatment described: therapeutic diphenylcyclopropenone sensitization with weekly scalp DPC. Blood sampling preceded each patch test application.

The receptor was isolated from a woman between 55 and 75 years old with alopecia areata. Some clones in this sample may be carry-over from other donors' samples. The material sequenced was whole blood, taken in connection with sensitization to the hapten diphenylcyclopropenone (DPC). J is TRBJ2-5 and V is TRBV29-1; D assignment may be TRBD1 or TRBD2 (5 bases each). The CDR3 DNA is TGCAGCGTGAGAAGGGGAGCCCAAGAGACCCAGTACTTC. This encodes CSVRRGAQETQYF.